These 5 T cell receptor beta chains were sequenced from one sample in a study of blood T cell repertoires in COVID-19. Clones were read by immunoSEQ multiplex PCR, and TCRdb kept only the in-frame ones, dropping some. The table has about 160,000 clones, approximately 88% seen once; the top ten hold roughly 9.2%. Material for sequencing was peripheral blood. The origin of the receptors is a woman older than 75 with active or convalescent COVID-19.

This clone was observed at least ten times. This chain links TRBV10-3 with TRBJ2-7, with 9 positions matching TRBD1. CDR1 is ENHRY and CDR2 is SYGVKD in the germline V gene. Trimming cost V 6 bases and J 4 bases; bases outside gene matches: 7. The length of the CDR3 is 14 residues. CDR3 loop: CAIRGQGVQYEQYF. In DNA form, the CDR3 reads TGTGCCATCAGGGGACAGGGTGTCCAGTACGAGCAGTACTTC.

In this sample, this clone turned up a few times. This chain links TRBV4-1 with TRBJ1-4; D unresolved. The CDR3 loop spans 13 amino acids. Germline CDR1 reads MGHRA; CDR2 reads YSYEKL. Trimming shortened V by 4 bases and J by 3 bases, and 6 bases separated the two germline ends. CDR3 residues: CASSPQPNEKLFF. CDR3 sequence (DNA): TGCGCCAGCAGCCCACAACCTAATGAAAAACTGTTTTTT.

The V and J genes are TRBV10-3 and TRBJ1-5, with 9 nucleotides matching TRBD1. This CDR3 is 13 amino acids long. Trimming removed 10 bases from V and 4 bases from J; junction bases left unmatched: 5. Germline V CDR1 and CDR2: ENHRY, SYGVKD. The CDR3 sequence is CATTGTGNQPQHF. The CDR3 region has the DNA TGTGCCACCACCGGGACAGGGAATCAGCCCCAGCATTTT.

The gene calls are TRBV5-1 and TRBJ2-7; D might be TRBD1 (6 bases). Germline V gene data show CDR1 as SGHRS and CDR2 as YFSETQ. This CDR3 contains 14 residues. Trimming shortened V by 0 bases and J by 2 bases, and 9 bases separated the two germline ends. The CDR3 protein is CASSLDTGPYEQYF. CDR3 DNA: TGCGCCAGCAGCTTGGATACAGGGCCCTACGAGCAGTACTTC.

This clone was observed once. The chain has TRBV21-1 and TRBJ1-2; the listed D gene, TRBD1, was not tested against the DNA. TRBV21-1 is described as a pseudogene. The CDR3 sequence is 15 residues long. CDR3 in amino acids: CASSKVTPTGAGYTF. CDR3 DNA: TGTGCCAGCAGCAAAGTGACCCCGACAGGTGCTGGCTACACCTTC.